The 5 T cell receptor beta chains presented below share a single source sample, sequenced in a study of PD-1 blockade in classical Hodgkin lymphoma. Sequenced by immunoSEQ multiplex PCR; TCRdb stores in-frame clones only, minus some. The table lists fewer than 75,000 clones, about 88% of them singletons, with around 5% in the top ten. Each patient relapsed following autologous stem cell transplantation, and prior brentuximab vedotin exposure differed. The sample was peripheral blood mononuclear cells (PBMCs), taken before the second cycle of nivolumab. The receptors originated from a human donor with classical Hodgkin lymphoma.

The gene calls are TRBV5-1 and TRBJ2-5; the D gene is possibly TRBD1 (6 bases). Trimming stripped 4 bases from V and 1 base from J, with 11 bases between. CDR1 SGHRS and CDR2 YFSETQ come from the germline V gene. This CDR3 contains 14 residues. Here the CDR3 reads CASSPQGPQETQYF. Written as DNA, the CDR3 is TGCGCCAGCAGCCCACAGGGACCCCAAGAGACCCAGTACTTC.

This chain uses TRBV28 with TRBJ1-5; a weak D match, TRBD1 (5 bases). The CDR3 has 15 amino acids. Germline CDR1 and CDR2: MDHEN and SYDVKM. Trimming shortened V by 4 bases and J by 5 bases, and 15 bases separated the two germline ends. This CDR3 is CASSYPGKGDQPQHF. The CDR3 DNA follows: TGTGCCAGCAGTTATCCCGGTAAAGGGGATCAGCCCCAGCATTTT.

In the case of this clone: The junction and the germline gene differ at one end; a read error may be behind it. V and J are TRBV6-1 and TRBJ1-2; maybe TRBD1 (5 bases). The CDR3 is 13 amino acids. Germline assignment: CDR1 MNHNS and CDR2 SASEGT. The CDR3 is CASSMRQKMKNYF. DNA for the CDR3: TGTGCCAGCAGTATGCGACAGAAAATGAAAAACTATTTC.

This clone was detected only once. The genes are TRBV5-1 and TRBJ2-1; 8 nucleotides align to TRBD2. CDR3 size: 14 residues. Germline-derived CDR1 and CDR2 are SGHRS and YFSETQ. After removal of 7 bases from V and 5 bases from J, the junction contained 8 bases not matched to a gene. The DNA of the CDR3 is TGCGCCAGCTACCCTTCGCGGGGGGACAATGAGCAGTTCTTC. This codes for CASYPSRGDNEQFF. The whole variable domain, remainder taken from reference TRBV5-1 and TRBJ2-1, is KAGVTQTPRYLIKTRGQQVTLSCSPISGHRSVSWYQQTPGQGLQFLFEYFSETQRNKGNFPGRFSGRQFSNSRSEMNVSTLELGDSALYLCASYPSRGDNEQFFGPGTRLTVL.

The chain links TRBV5-1 to TRBJ2-5, with TRBD2 matching over 14 bases. Per germline, CDR1 SGHRS and CDR2 YFSETQ. J was trimmed by 5 bases and V by 0 bases; bases with no gene match: 3. The length of the CDR3 is 16 residues. The CDR3 sequence is CASSLGLAGGLETQYF. The CDR3 DNA follows: TGCGCCAGCAGCTTGGGACTAGCGGGGGGGCTGGAGACCCAGTACTTC.